Reported below is one TCR beta chain. Its target antigen remains unknown. There are no base qualities to consult, and no much larger clone falls within one base. This specimen comes from a study of cytomegalovirus exposure and HLA in healthy donors (dated by TCRdb to between 2016 and 2019). In the study overall: According to an earlier analysis of several hundred of the donors, roughly 180 million T cells yielded 90 million to 140 million unique TCR beta sequences and roughly 280 Gb of sequence data. A later genetic analysis used genome-wide SNP genotypes for about 65% of the 666 donors, treating that subset as a discovery cohort. Among some 400 genotyped donors of the cohort, an average of approximately 200,000 unique TCR beta nucleotide sequences was sequenced per donor, of which roughly 18% were non-productive. Both class I and class II loci were covered by HLA typing, at four-digit resolution. An early release covering just under 650 HLA-typed donors comprised about 300 gigabases of sequencing data and tens of millions of unique TCR sequences. To study patterns of TCR occurrence, a later analysis re-analyzed previously published TCR beta repertoires from more than 550 donors and added high-resolution HLA genotyping. Among the roughly 390 genotyped donors, around 79% belonged to the genetic ancestry cluster associated with self-reported Caucasian donors. The study combined high-throughput TCR immunosequencing, statistical association of individual TCRs with disease status, and machine learning to predict cytomegalovirus infection status. The study used immunosequencing to profile the T cell repertoires of approximately 640 subjects and linked those repertoires to cytomegalovirus serostatus. Every discovery cohort repertoire had been produced on one sequencing platform. Rather than using new phenotypic data, the later analysis identified candidate immune exposures from TCR beta sequences and from how often those sequences occurred across donors. Roughly 5 DR-DQ haplotypes were treated as single units for association and clustering because of strong linkage in the cohort. The number of typed donors differed by locus: about 629-630 for A, B, C, DRB1 and DQB1; 500 to 550 for DQA1; some 610 for DPA1; and some 450 for DPB1. Donor age, sex, ethnicity and CMV serostatus were compiled alongside the repertoire data. Besides the first cohort of roughly 660 subjects, a separate validation cohort made up of 120 or so different subjects was used. An earlier analysis of several hundred of the donors applied high-throughput TCR beta sequencing to assess whether each TCR beta V gene segment acted as functional or pseudogenic. The study aimed to test whether cataloging public T cell receptors could reveal signatures of past pathogen exposure. Results the study describes overall, beyond this receptor: The study listed 150 to 200 TCR beta chains as associated with cytomegalovirus. Assigning TCR associations to individual alleles was difficult when HLA alleles, especially DR and DQ, strongly co-occurred. Because counts were too low, seventeen rarely observed V segments, including chromosome 9 orphons, were excluded from the earlier analysis of several hundred of the donors. A cluster of highly shared sequence variants was judged likely to be a technical artifact of the sequencing pipeline. Because HLA typing was missing for some donors at each locus, association tests included only the typed subset. Only TCR beta chains were sequenced in this cohort, and the absence of alpha or paired-chain data limited detectable features. Specific HLA alleles were associated with some 15,000 TCR beta sequences at a false discovery rate of 0.05 in a later analysis. Most TCR sequences were seen in very few donors, while some public TCRs were found in many individuals. Correlated functional status among segregating V segments might reflect linkage disequilibrium, but an unknown experimental factor could not be ruled out. According to a later genetic analysis, donors in an Asian-associated ancestry cluster had fewer N-insertions in productive TCRs than the approximately 700-donor mean. Immune exposure information for the cohort was limited to CMV serostatus. Three of the identified cytomegalovirus-associated TCR beta chains were confirmed in vitro to be specific for cytomegalovirus antigens. It was suggested by the authors that the approach could potentially be generalized to other disease states and immunological phenotypes. Several of the top co-occurrence clusters appeared to be linked to parvovirus B19, influenza, CMV and Epstein-Barr virus, according to a later analysis. In a later analysis, HLA-associated TCR beta chains showed more clonal expansion and lower generation probabilities than non-associated chains that were equally common. In an earlier analysis of around 500 of the donors, most TCR beta V segments appeared in productive rearrangements about 87% or about 30% of the time, broadly matching IMGT annotations. A later genetic analysis associated a missense DCLRE1C variant with V-gene and J-gene trimming of TCR beta chains, and an independent cohort replicated the association. A later analysis found that TCR association rates varied across HLA loci, with DRB1 alleles showing the most associated TCRs and HLA-C alleles the fewest. In a later analysis, most CMV-associated TCR beta chains were found to appear HLA-restricted, with HLA associations seemingly driven largely by CMV exposure. Cytomegalovirus status was reported to be diagnosed by the classifier with high specificity and sensitivity in both the original and validation cohorts. Presence/absence analyses assumed roughly uniform sequencing depth across donors, an assumption that may not hold. A further reported finding was that TCR beta sequences accurately predicted the HLA-A and HLA-B alleles for most subjects in the first cohort.

The cohort was made up of around 720 healthy bone marrow donors. At the time of sampling, all cohort members were nominally healthy, though unrecorded immune exposures were likely present. The donor was CMV seronegative and was included in the group of about 350 seronegative cohort members. A peripheral blood sample was provided by each donor, and peripheral blood mononuclear cells were used for TCR beta sequencing. Genomic DNA extraction from the blood cell samples was performed with the Qiagen DNeasy Blood Extraction Kit. The library was built by means of the immunoSEQ multiplex PCR assay. For the multiplex PCR, a mixture combining 60 forward primers for TCR Vbeta segments and 13 reverse primers for TCR Jbeta segments was used. The CDR3 region of rearranged TCR beta genes was amplified from genomic DNA by a multiplex PCR assay. On the Illumina HiSeq System, the amplified TCR beta libraries were sequenced as 87-base-pair reads. The authors' pipeline ran thus. A later analysis counted approximately 76 million unique TCR beta chains across the 666 repertoires, and some 11 million of these chains were shared by at least two donors. To remove PCR and sequencing errors, raw reads were error-corrected and collapsed into unique sequences using a nearest-neighbor algorithm that merged closely related sequences. To assign V, D and J gene segments, CDR3 sequences were aligned to IMGT reference sequences. For a sequence to be retained, a match of at least six nucleotides to both a V gene segment and a J gene segment was required. Rearrangements were called productive when the CDR3 lacked stop codons and stayed in frame with V and J; all others were non-productive. Following IMGT convention, CDR3 was defined as the stretch from the second conserved V-encoded cysteine up to the conserved J-encoded phenylalanine. Sequences without an unambiguous match to a single V gene segment were excluded from the earlier analysis of almost 600 of the donors. In an earlier analysis of roughly 600 of the donors, a V segment was called functional when productive rearrangements were above 56.7%, and segregating when the standard deviation between donors exceeded 5%. A statistical classification framework was built for diagnosing cytomegalovirus status from the catalog of TCR beta chain sequences. In a later analysis, TCR nucleotide sequences were compared against IMGT/GENE-DB human TR gene sequences so that V and J genes could be assigned. A later analysis assigned CDR3 sequences and most-parsimonious VDJ recombination scenarios with the TCRdist pipeline. In a later analysis, every TCR beta chain was defined by the combination of its CDR3 amino acid sequence and its V-gene family, and reads without a unique V-gene family were dropped. In a later analysis, 450 to 600 highly shared, low-generation-probability nucleotide sequences were removed to address suspected cross-contamination and a sequencing artifact. In a later analysis, a clonal expansion index was calculated for each public chain from normalized within-repertoire ranks of inferred template counts. In a later analysis, generation probabilities were computed using a VDJ recombination model fitted to out-of-frame rearrangements, and the results were checked against IGoR. A later analysis scored TCR-TCR, TCR-HLA and TCR-CMV co-occurrence with hypergeometric tests, applying a repertoire-size bias correction to TCR pairs. In a later analysis, false discovery rates were estimated by permuting HLA or CMV assignments 20 times. A later analysis grouped co-occurring TCRs with DBSCAN, adding TCRdist sequence similarity when clustering within HLA-allele-positive subsets. Co-occurrence clustering excluded repertoires with fewer than 30,000 or more than 120,000 public chains, plus five with anomalous nucleotide sharing. This immuneACCESS table, as held by TCRdb, lists in-frame sequences with V and J called but not all clones. Of the missing ones, under half trace to an unresolved V gene in checked studies; the others have no known cause. V and J calls and clone size are copied from that table; D and trimming were computed from the DNA. The sample table holds some 150,000 clones, of which 87% were seen once. About 0.9% of the sample lies in the top ten.

This receptor was identified in a woman aged 25 to 39 in good health and CMV-seronegative. The sample comprised PBMCs.

The bases are TGTGCCAGCAGCTTAGACCGGAGGGCGGGAGTTCTCTACAATGAGCAGTTCTTC. This encodes CASSLDRRAGVLYNEQFF. The chain is made from TRBV7-8 and TRBJ2-1; 7 central bases correspond to TRBD2. V is cut back by 1 base and J by 3 bases, with 12 bases in the junction unmatched. Reading the germline V gene gives CDR1 SGHVS and CDR2 FQNEAQ. The CDR3 measures 18 amino acids from cysteine to phenylalanine. Only the CDR3 part of the read is kept: 54 bases, read in frame from the first base.